This TCR beta chain was documented in a study of T cells in localized non-small cell lung cancer. The study, taken as a whole, reports: Tumor trailed uninvolved adjacent lung in T cell clonality, which peaked there. Among the top 100 tumor clones, a median around 57 appeared in adjacent lung. Overall survival was longer when the density of T cells in the blood was higher. Sequencing involved a lone tumor region, leaving heterogeneity possible.

With respect to this clone: Its antigen is unidentified.

TCRdb's copy holds only in-frame clones and misses some; the assay was immunoSEQ multiplex PCR. This sample has about 41,000 clones; 85% to 90% occur once, and the top ten carry over 2.5%. The CDR3 has 13 amino acids. The germline V gene has CDR1 SGHRS and CDR2 YFSETQ. Trimming left V 1 base short and J 1 base short, with 5 bases between. The material sequenced was peripheral blood, taken before any cancer treatment. This clonotype was sampled from a female donor at least 60 years old with stage I squamous cell lung carcinoma. The genes are TRBV5-1 and TRBJ1-1, with D hard to call. The CDR3 DNA reads TGCGCCAGCAGCTTGCGAGAGAACACTGAAGCTTTCTTT. This translates into CASSLRENTEAFF.